This record covers a single TCR beta chain. The repertoire was sequenced with immunoSEQ multiplex PCR; TCRdb's copy has only in-frame clones and lacks some. The sample holds some 5,900 clones, around nine tenths seen once. This sample was taken from a study of blood T cell repertoires in COVID-19. The TCR sequence derives from a human donor in a cohort sampled during active COVID-19. Material: peripheral blood.

The CDR3 sequence: CASSDRGASYEQYF. The CDR3 DNA sequence: TGTGCCAGCAGCGACAGGGGCGCCTCCTACGAGCAGTACTTC. The rearrangement joins TRBV14 to TRBJ2-7; 8 bases are a match to TRBD1. The CDR3 sequence is 14 residues long. The ends lost 5 bases at V and 0 bases at J; junction bases unmatched: 3. Germline assignment: CDR1 SGHDN and CDR2 FVKESK.